This TCR beta chain was obtained from a study of cytomegalovirus exposure and HLA in healthy donors. Study as a whole: From HLA-typed donors, an early data release held about 85 million unique TCRs. Study-level results: Earlier results showed most TCR beta V segments being productive about 90% or about 30% of the time. By a later analysis, the bulk of CMV-associated TCR beta chains appeared HLA-restricted. The authors later linked a missense DCLRE1C variant to TCR beta V- and J-gene trimming.

CDR3 length equals 16 residues. Per the germline V gene, CDR1 is LGHNA and CDR2 is YSLEER. V lost 1 base and J 0 bases, leaving 9 bases between the germline ends. Primers included in the PCR were 60 Vbeta and 13 Jbeta primers. Method: immunoSEQ multiplex PCR; TCRdb's copy keeps in-frame clones and lacks some. The sample lists approximately 80,000 clones, 65% to 75% occurring once. This clone turned up a few times. Its antigen is unknown. The receptor was derived from a man aged 30-40 years in good health and CMV-seropositive. The rearrangement joins TRBV4-3 to TRBJ1-4; no reliable D call. The material sequenced was PBMCs. The CDR3 loop is CASSQGGGATNEKLFF. The CDR3 DNA reads as TGCGCCAGCAGCCAAGGAGGAGGCGCAACTAATGAAAAACTGTTTTTT.